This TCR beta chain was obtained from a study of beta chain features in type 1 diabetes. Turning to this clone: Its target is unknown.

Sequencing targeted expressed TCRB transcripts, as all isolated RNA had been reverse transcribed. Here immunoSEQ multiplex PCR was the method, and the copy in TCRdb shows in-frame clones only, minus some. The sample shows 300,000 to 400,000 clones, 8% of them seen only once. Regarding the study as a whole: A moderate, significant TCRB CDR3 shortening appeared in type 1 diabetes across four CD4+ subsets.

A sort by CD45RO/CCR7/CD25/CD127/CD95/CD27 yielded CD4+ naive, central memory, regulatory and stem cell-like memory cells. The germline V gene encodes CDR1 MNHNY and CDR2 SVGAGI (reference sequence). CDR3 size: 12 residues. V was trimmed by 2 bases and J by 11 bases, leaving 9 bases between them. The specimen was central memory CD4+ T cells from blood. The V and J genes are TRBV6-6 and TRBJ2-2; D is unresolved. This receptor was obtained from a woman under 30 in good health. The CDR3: CASSYPFSELFF. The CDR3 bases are TGTGCCAGCAGTTACCCGTTCTCCGAGCTGTTTTTT.